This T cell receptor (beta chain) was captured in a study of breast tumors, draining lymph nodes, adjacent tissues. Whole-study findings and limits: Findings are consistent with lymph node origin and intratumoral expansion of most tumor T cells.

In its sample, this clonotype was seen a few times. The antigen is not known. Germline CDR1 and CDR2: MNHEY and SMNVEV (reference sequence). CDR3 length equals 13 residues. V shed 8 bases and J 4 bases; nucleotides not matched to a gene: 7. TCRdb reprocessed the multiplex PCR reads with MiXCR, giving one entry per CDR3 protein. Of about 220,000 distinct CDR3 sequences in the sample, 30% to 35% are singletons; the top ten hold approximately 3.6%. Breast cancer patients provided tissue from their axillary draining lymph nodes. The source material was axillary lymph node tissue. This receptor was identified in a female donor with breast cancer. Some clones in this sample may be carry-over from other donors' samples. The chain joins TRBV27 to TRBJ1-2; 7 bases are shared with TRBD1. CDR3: CASAGGTAYGYTF. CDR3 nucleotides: TGTGCCAGCGCAGGCGGGACAGCCTATGGCTACACCTTC.